This entry lists 12 T cell receptor beta chains sequenced from one sample in a study of cytomegalovirus exposure and HLA in healthy donors. It was with 60 Vbeta and 13 Jbeta primers that the PCR ran. The table came from immunoSEQ multiplex PCR; TCRdb's copy has only in-frame clones and leaves some out. The sample carries around 100,000 clones, roughly 70% recorded once. Input material: PBMCs. Receptors were obtained from a man in his forties or fifties in good health and CMV-seronegative.

This clone turned up a few times. The V gene is TRBV19, the J gene TRBJ2-5; D gene uncertain. This CDR3 is 12 amino acids long. V was clipped by 6 bases and J by 5 bases, with 10 bases between them. Looked up from germline, CDR1 is LNHDA and CDR2 is SQIVND (reference sequence). The CDR3 nucleotides are TGTGCCAGTAGCCCTACCGGGGAGACCCAGTACTTC. It encodes CASSPTGETQYF.

The rearrangement links TRBV28 to TRBJ1-5; a weak D match, TRBD1 (6 bases). Germline V gene sequence: CDR1 MDHEN, CDR2 SYDVKM. V lost 6 bases and J lost 7, with 16 bases in between. The CDR3 totals 14 residues. CDR3 bases: TGTGCCAGCAGCCTCGCGACAGGAACACAGCCCCAGCATTTT. Residues: CASSLATGTQPQHF.

This sequence joins TRBV19 and TRBJ1-2, with TRBD1 matching 10 bases. CDR3 length equals 17 residues. V gave up 1 base and J gave up 6 bases; unmatched junction bases: 11. The germline CDR1 and CDR2 sequences are LNHDA and SQIVND (reference sequence). This chain's CDR3 is CASSIVGRQGAPDGYTF. The CDR3 DNA reads TGTGCCAGTAGTATAGTGGGCCGACAGGGGGCGCCTGATGGCTACACCTTC.

The chain uses TRBV29-1 and TRBJ2-1; D unresolved. Germline V CDR1 and CDR2: SQVTM, ANQGSEA. Trimming took off 0 bases at V and 4 bases at J, with 7 bases between the two ends. The CDR3 is 13 amino acids. The DNA for the CDR3 is TGCAGCGTTGAAGAGTCGCAGTACAATGAGCAGTTCTTC. Translation: CSVEESQYNEQFF.

The chain carries TRBV18 and TRBJ1-1; D remains unclear. V was cut by 1 base and J by 4 bases, with 10 bases left in between. The CDR3 is 14 amino acids. CDR1 is KGHSH, CDR2 LQKENI, per germline. The CDR3 spells CASSPQGESTEAFF. The CDR3 nucleotides read TGTGCCAGCTCACCACAGGGAGAGAGCACTGAAGCTTTCTTT.

In DNA, the CDR3 is TGTGCCAGCATTCCGTCAGCGGTTACAGATACGCAGTATTTT. Translation gives CASIPSAVTDTQYF. The chain couples TRBV11-2 to TRBJ2-3; the D gene is possibly TRBD2 (5 bases). Trimming removed 7 bases at V and 3 bases at J, with 14 bases between. Germline V gene lookup returns CDR1 SGHAT and CDR2 FQNNGV. The CDR3 loop spans 14 amino acids.

A remark on this clone: Mismatch with germline at one junction end may stem from a read error. The chain combines TRBV10-2 with TRBJ2-1, with D possibly matching TRBD2 (6 bases). This CDR3 contains 13 residues. Germline CDR1 and CDR2: WSHSY and SAAADI. CDR3 coding DNA: TGTGCCAGCACTGGGACTGCTCTCAATGAGCAGTTCTTC. It specifies CASTGTALNEQFF.

The chain couples TRBV2 to TRBJ1-5; 7 nucleotides match TRBD1. This CDR3 has 15 residues. The germline CDR1 and CDR2 sequences are SNHLY and FYNNEI. The ends lost 5 bases at V and 1 base at J; junction bases unmatched: 5. For the CDR3, the DNA is TGTGCCAGCAGTCTGAACAGGGGAAGCAATCAGCCCCAGCATTTT. Translation gives CASSLNRGSNQPQHF.

This chain joins TRBV6-1 and TRBJ1-1, with a weak D call TRBD1 (5 bases). The V gene lost 6 bases and the J gene lost 4 bases, with 12 bases spanning the gap. The CDR3 is made up of 13 amino acids. CDR1 is MNHNS and CDR2 is SASEGT in the germline V gene. For the CDR3, the DNA is TGTGCCAGCAGCCCGGAAAGGGGCACTGAAGCTTTCTTT. Encoded protein: CASSPERGTEAFF.

This rearrangement joins TRBV2 to TRBJ2-3, with TRBD1 identical over 8 bases. This CDR3 is 15 amino acids long. The ends lost 6 bases at V and 4 bases at J; junction bases unmatched: 9. In germline, CDR1 is SNHLY, CDR2 FYNNEI. The CDR3 loop is CASSLQGVFADTQYF. CDR3 in DNA: TGTGCCAGCAGCCTACAGGGGGTTTTTGCAGATACGCAGTATTTT.

This clone was seen more than once but under ten times. V and J are TRBV28 and TRBJ1-2; a weak D match, TRBD1 (5 bases). Germline assignment: CDR1 MDHEN and CDR2 SYDVKM. Trimming took 6 bases from V and 4 from J, leaving 18 bases between them. The CDR3 totals 15 residues. The CDR3 here is CASSLWGSRSYGYTF. CDR3 nucleotide sequence: TGTGCCAGCAGCCTTTGGGGCAGCCGATCCTATGGCTACACCTTC.

V gene TRBV9 combines with J gene TRBJ2-6; 9 bases map to TRBD1. The CDR3 is 13 residues long. After removal of 1 base from V and 16 bases from J, the junction contained 6 bases not matched to a gene. Germline values: CDR1 SGDLS, CDR2 YYNGEE. The CDR3 loop is CASSVKGDRVLTF. CDR3 DNA sequence: TGTGCCAGCAGCGTAAAAGGGGACAGGGTTCTGACTTTC. The whole variable domain, filled in from reference TRBV9 and TRBJ2-6, reads DSGVTQTPKHLITATGQRVTLRCSPRSGDLSVYWYQQSLDQGLQFLIQYYNGEERAKGNILERFSAQQFPDLHSELNLSSLELGDSALYFCASSVKGDRVLTFGAGSRLTVL.